This T cell receptor beta chain is drawn from a study of T-cell reconstitution after alpha-beta-depleted transplantation in children. Study-level findings and limits: Some patients showed high day-60 TCRbeta diversity, which derived from surviving recipient T cells and thymic progenitors. Reported findings indicate that, about two months after transplant, alpha-beta T cells came from several hundred expanded clones, which were derived from non-depleted graft cells. Once a year had passed after transplant, T-cell counts and diversity came mostly from newly produced T cells.

Unique molecular identifiers were used in preparing the TCRbeta library. From the PCR reads, TCRdb called clonotypes with MiXCR, one entry per CDR3 protein. Among tens of thousands of distinct CDR3 sequences listed, about 7% were seen once. This clonotype was seen repeatedly, ten times or more. Its antigen is undetermined. There are 17 residues in the CDR3. The V end lost 7 bases, the J end lost 4 bases, and 22 bases lay between the germline ends. This chain links TRBV12-3 or TRBV12-4 with TRBJ2-2; D may be TRBD1 (6 bases). The sequence was obtained from a child under two years old who had a stem cell transplant for acute myeloid leukemia, so the T cells may come from the graft donor. The specimen comprised peripheral blood, sampled 60 days after TCRalphabeta/CD19-depleted stem cell transplant. The CDR3 DNA reads TGTGCCAGCACCCCAGGGGACACCTTAGTGATCACCGGGGAGCTGTTTTTT. It is translated as CASTPGDTLVITGELFF.